This TCR beta chain was identified in a study of shared clonotypes between healthy human individuals. TCRdb's copy holds only in-frame clones and misses some; the assay was immunoSEQ multiplex PCR. The data show a few million clones, around 94% seen once. CDR1 and CDR2 from the germline V gene are LNHDA and SQIVND (reference sequence). The V and J ends lost 6 bases and 7 bases respectively, with 12 bases between them. This CDR3 comprises 13 residues. What was sequenced was naive CD4+ T cells sorted from blood. Subset here: CD45RA+ positively selected. The sequence derives from a man aged 18 to 35 in good health. The chain is built from TRBV19 and TRBJ1-4, with a possible D match to TRBD1 (5 bases). The CDR3 here is CASSPQGGEKLFF. The CDR3 nucleotides read TGTGCCAGTAGCCCCCAGGGAGGTGAAAAACTGTTTTTT.